This T cell receptor (beta chain) was obtained from a study of early T cells in non-severe SARS-CoV-2 infection. About the study: The sequenced material was bulk RNA from unsorted whole blood, and its chains were unpaired. Notes on the study in general: Sequences matched to VDJdb favored anti-spike CD8 responses, while private and CD4 specificities were missed.

Attachment of unique molecular identifiers was made to individual cDNA molecules. TCRdb reanalysed the 5' RACE reads using MiXCR and keeps one entry per CDR3 protein. In the table there are 75,000 to 90,000 distinct CDR3 sequences, about 6% of which are singletons. About this clonotype itself: What it binds is unknown.

The V end lost 2 bases, the J end lost 5 bases, and 13 bases lay between the germline ends. The CDR3 runs to 15 residues. The germline V gene encodes CDR1 KGHSH and CDR2 LQKENI. The rearrangement uses TRBV18 and TRBJ1-5; D call uncertain. Sequenced input: whole blood. This receptor was obtained from an adult who was a healthcare worker with PCR-confirmed SARS-CoV-2 infection or an uninfected control (not recorded which). This CDR3 reads CASSPGQDEYQPQHF. Here the CDR3 DNA reads TGTGCCAGCTCACCAGGGCAAGATGAATATCAGCCCCAGCATTTT.